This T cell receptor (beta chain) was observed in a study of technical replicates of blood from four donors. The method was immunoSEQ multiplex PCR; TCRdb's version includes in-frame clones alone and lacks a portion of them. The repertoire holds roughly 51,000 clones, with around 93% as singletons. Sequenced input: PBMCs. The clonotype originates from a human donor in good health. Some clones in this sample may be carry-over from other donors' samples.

The CDR3 here is CASSRGAGDLSYEQYF. For the CDR3, the DNA is TGTGCCAGCAGCAGAGGGGCGGGGGACCTCTCCTACGAGCAGTACTTC. The V call is TRBV5-4, the J call TRBJ2-7; TRBD2 matches 7 bases. The germline gives CDR1 SGHNT, CDR2 YYREEE (reference sequence). V lost 4 bases and J lost 0; bases outside the gene matches: 10. The CDR3 is made up of 16 amino acids.